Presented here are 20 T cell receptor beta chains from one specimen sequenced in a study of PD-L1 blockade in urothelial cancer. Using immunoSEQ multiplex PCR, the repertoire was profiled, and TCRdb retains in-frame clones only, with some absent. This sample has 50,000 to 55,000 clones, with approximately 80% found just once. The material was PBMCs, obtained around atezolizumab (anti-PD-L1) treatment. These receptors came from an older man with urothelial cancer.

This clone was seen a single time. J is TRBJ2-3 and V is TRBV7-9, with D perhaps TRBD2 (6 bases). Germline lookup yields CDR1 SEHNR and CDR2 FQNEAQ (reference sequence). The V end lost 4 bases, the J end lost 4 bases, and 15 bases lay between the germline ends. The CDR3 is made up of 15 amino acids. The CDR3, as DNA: TGTGCCAGCAGCTCGGGACTTGAGCCTCCAGATACGCAGTATTTT. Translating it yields CASSSGLEPPDTQYF.

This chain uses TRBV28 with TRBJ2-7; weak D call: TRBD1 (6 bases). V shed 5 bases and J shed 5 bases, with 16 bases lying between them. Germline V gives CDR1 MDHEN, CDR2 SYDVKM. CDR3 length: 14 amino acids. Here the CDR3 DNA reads TGTGCCAGCAGTGCCGGGACAAAGCGCCACGAGCAGTACTTC. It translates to CASSAGTKRHEQYF.

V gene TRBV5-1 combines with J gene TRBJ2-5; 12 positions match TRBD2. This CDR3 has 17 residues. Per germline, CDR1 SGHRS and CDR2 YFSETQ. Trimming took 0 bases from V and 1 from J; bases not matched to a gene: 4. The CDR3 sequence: CASSLVASGGAQETQYF. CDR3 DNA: TGCGCCAGCAGCTTGGTTGCTAGCGGGGGGGCCCAAGAGACCCAGTACTTC.

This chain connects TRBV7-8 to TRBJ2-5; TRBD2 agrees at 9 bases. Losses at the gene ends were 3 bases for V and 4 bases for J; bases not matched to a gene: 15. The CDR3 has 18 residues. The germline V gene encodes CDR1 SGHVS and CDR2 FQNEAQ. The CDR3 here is CASSFIGPSGILRETQYF. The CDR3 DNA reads TGTGCCAGCAGCTTTATAGGCCCTAGCGGGATCCTCAGAGAGACCCAGTACTTC. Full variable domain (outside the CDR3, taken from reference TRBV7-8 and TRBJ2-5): GAGVSQSPRYKVAKRGQDVALRCDPISGHVSLFWYQQALGQGPEFLTYFQNEAQLDKSGLPSDRFFAERPEGSVSTLKIQRTQQEDSAVYLCASSFIGPSGILRETQYFGPGTRLLVL.

CDR3 bases: TGTGCCAGCAGTTACCTCGGCAGGGGTAACACTGAAGCTTTCTTT. It encodes CASSYLGRGNTEAFF. This sequence joins TRBV6-5 and TRBJ1-1, with D possibly TRBD1 on 6 matching bases. The CDR3 runs 15 residues. Germline-derived CDR1 and CDR2 are MNHEY and SVGAGI. Trimming removed 2 bases at V and 2 bases at J, with 12 bases between.

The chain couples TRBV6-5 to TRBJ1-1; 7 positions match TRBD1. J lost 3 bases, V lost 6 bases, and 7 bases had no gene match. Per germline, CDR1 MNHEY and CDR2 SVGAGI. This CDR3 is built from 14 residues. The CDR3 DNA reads TGTGCCAGCAGCTCGACAGGGCTGGACACTGAAGCTTTCTTT. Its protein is CASSSTGLDTEAFF.

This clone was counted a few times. The CDR3 coding sequence is TGTGCCACCTCTAGCGGACCCCGGAATGAGCAGTTCTTC. Encoded protein: CATSSGPRNEQFF. V gene TRBV6-1 combines with J gene TRBJ2-1; 7 bases match TRBD2. Per germline, CDR1 MNHNS and CDR2 SASEGT. The V gene end was trimmed by 10 bases and the J gene end by 7 bases; junction bases not matched to a gene: 10. This CDR3 has 13 residues.

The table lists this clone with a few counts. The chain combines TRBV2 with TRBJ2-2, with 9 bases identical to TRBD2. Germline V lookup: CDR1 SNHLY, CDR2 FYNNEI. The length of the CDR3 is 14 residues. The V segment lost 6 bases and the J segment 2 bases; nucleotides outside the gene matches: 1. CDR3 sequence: CASRRGGNTGELFF. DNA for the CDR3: TGTGCCAGCAGGCGGGGGGGCAACACCGGGGAGCTGTTTTTT.

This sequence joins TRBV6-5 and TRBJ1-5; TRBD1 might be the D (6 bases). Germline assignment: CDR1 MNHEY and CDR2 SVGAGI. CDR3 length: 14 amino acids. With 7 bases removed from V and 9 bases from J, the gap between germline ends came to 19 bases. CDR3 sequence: CASILQGSLRPQHF. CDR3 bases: TGTGCCAGCATCCTGCAGGGGAGCCTACGGCCCCAGCATTTT.

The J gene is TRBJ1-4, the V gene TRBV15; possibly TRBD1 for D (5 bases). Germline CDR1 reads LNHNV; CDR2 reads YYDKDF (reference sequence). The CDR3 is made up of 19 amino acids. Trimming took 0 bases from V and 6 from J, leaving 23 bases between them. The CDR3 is CATSRDLSTGKTGDEKLFF. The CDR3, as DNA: TGTGCCACCAGCAGAGATCTAAGCACAGGAAAAACAGGCGATGAAAAACTGTTTTTT.

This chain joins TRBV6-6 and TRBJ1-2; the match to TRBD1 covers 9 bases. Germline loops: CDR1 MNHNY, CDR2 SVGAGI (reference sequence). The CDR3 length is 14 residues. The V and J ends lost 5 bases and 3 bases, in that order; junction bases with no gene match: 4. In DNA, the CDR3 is TGTGCCAGCAGTAAACGACAGGGGGACTATGGCTACACCTTC. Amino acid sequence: CASSKRQGDYGYTF.

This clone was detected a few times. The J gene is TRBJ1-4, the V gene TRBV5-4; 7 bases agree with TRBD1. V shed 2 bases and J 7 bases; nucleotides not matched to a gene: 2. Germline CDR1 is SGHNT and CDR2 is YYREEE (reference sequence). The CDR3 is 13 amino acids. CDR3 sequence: CASSFGTAEKLFF. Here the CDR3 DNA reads TGTGCCAGCAGCTTCGGGACAGCTGAAAAACTGTTTTTT. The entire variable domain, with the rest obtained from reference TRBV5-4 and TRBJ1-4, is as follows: ETGVTQSPTHLIKTRGQQVTLRCSSQSGHNTVSWYQQALGQGPQFIFQYYREEENGRGNFPPRFSGLQFPNYSSELNVNALELDDSALYLCASSFGTAEKLFFGSGTQLSVL.

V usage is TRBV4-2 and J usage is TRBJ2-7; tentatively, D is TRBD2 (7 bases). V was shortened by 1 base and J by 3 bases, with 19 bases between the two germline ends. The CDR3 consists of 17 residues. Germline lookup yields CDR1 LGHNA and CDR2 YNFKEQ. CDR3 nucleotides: TGTGCCAGCAGCCAAGGAGGGGGTAGCGGGTGGAGCTACGAGCAGTACTTC. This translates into CASSQGGGSGWSYEQYF.

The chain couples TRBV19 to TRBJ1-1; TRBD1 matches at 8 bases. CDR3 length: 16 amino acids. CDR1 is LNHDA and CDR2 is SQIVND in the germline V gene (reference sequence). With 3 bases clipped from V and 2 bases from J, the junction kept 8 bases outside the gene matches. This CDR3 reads CASSILRTGTNTEAFF. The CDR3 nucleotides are TGTGCCAGTAGTATTCTACGGACAGGGACTAACACTGAAGCTTTCTTT.

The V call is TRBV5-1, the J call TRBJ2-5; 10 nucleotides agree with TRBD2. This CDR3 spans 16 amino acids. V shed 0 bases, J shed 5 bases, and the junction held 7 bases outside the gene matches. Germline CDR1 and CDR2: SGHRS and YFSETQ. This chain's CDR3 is CASSLGEREGRETQYF. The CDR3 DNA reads TGCGCCAGCAGCTTGGGAGAGCGGGAGGGGAGGGAGACCCAGTACTTC.

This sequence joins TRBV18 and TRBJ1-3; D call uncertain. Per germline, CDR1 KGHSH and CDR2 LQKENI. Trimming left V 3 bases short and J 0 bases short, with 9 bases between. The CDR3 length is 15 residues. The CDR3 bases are TGTGCCAGCTCACCCCCTAAAGTCTCTGGAAACACCATATATTTT. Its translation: CASSPPKVSGNTIYF.

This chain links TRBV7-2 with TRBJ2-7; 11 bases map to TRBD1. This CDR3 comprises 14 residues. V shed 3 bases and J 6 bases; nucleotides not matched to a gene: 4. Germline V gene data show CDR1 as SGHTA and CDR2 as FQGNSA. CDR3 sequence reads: CASSFGQGAGEQYF. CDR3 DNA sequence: TGTGCCAGCAGCTTTGGACAGGGGGCAGGCGAGCAGTACTTC.

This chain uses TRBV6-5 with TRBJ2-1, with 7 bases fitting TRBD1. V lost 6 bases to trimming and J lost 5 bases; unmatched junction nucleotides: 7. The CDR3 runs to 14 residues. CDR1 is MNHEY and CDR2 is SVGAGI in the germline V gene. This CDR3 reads CASSLRGTHNEQFF. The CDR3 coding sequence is TGTGCCAGCAGCCTCAGGGGGACCCACAATGAGCAGTTCTTC.

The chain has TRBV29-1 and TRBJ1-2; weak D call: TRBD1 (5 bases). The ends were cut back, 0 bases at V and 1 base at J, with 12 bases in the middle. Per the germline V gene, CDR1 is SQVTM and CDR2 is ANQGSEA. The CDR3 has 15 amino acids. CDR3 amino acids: CSVEEPLQDNYGYTF. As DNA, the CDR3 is TGCAGCGTTGAAGAACCTCTACAGGATAACTATGGCTACACCTTC.

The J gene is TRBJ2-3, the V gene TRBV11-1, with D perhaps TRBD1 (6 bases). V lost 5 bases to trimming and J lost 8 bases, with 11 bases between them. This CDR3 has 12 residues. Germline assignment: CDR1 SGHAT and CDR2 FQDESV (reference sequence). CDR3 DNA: TGTGCCAGCAGCCGTCTAGGGGGTACGCAGTATTTT. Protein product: CASSRLGGTQYF.